The subject of this entry is one TCR beta chain. The age range of participants was about 18 to 89 years, with residence in about 25 US areas. Cohorts were determined from participant-reported clinical history. The data were taken from a study of blood T cell repertoires in COVID-19. Turning to the study itself: Acute and convalescent COVID-19 samples came from the United States, Italy and Spain.

CDR1 and CDR2 (germline): MGHRA, YSYEKL. Losses at the gene ends were 4 bases for V and 5 bases for J; bases not matched to a gene: 3. The CDR3 covers 13 residues. TCRdb keeps only in-frame clones here, not all; method: immunoSEQ multiplex PCR. The sample consists of some 140,000 clones, roughly 84% of them appearing once. The sequence was collected from a man in his forties with acute COVID-19. The chain links TRBV4-1 to TRBJ1-1; 8 bases are a match to TRBD1. Sequenced input: PBMCs or T cells enriched from blood (not recorded which). CDR3 coding DNA: TGCGCCAGCAGCCTCGACAGGGGTACTGAAGCTTTCTTT. Translated: CASSLDRGTEAFF.